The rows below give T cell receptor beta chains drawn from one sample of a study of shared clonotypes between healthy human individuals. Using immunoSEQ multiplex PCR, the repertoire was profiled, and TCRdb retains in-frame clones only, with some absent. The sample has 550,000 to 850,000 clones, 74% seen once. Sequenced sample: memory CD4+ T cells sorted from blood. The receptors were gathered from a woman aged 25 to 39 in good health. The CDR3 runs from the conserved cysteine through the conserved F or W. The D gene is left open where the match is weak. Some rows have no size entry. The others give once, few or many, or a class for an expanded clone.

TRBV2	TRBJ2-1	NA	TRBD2	CASSEFRTSGSYEQFF	TGTGCCAGCAGTGAATTCCGGACTAGCGGGAGCTATGAGCAGTTCTTC
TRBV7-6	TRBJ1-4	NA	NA	CASSLSATNEKLFF	TGTGCCAGCAGCTTATCAGCAACTAATGAAAAACTGTTTTTT
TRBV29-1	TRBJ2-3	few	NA	CRPRGDTDTQYF	TGTCGCCCGAGGGGGGACACAGATACGCAGTATTTT
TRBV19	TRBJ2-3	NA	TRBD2	CASSILAGVTDTQYF	TGTGCCAGTAGTATACTAGCGGGAGTGACAGATACGCAGTATTTT
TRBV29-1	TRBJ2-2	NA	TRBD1	CSVGFTGAGELFF	TGCAGCGTAGGGTTTACAGGGGCCGGGGAGCTGTTTTTT
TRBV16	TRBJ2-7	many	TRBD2	CASSPSGGAGFEQYF	TGTGCCAGCAGCCCCTCGGGGGGGGCGGGGTTCGAGCAGTACTTC
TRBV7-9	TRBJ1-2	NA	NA	CASSINRAGYTF	TGTGCCAGCAGCATAAACAGGGCTGGCTACACCTTC
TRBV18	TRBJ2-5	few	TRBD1	CASSIRTGAQETQYF	TGTGCCAGCTCAATCAGGACAGGGGCTCAAGAGACCCAGTACTTC
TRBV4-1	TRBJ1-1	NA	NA	CASSHGQIFTEAFF	TGCGCCAGCAGCCATGGGCAGATCTTCACTGAAGCTTTCTTT
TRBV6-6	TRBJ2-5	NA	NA	CASATSTPGHEETQYF	TGTGCCAGCGCGACCTCCACCCCGGGACACGAAGAGACCCAGTACTTC
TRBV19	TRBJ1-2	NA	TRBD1	CASRGQADYGYTF	TGTGCCAGTAGAGGACAGGCGGACTATGGCTACACCTTC
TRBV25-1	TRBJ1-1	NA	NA	CASRRTGSTEAFF	TGTGCCAGCAGGAGGACGGGGAGTACTGAAGCTTTCTTT
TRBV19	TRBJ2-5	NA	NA	CASSIATSVETQYF	TGTGCCAGTAGTATAGCCACGTCCGTGGAGACCCAGTACTTC
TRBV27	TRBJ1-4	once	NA	CASSFPSGGKLFF	TGTGCCAGCAGTTTCCCCTCGGGCGGGAAACTGTTTTTT
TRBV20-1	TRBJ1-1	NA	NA	CSANRVPEAFF	TGCAGTGCAAACAGGGTCCCTGAAGCTTTCTTT
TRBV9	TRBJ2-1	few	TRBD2	CASSVTGTSGYNEQFF	TGTGCCAGCAGCGTTACCGGGACTAGCGGTTACAATGAGCAGTTCTTC
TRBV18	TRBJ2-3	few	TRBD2	CASSQFSGRDTDTQYF	TGTGCCAGCTCACAGTTTAGCGGGAGGGACACAGATACGCAGTATTTT
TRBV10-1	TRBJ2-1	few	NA	CASSRGIDNEQFF	TGCGCCAGCAGCCGAGGAATAGACAATGAGCAGTTCTTC
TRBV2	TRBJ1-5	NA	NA	CASLGTLGLSQPQHF	TGTGCCAGCCTAGGGACCCTCGGGCTCAGTCAGCCCCAGCATTTT
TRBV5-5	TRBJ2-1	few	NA	CASSLAGDNEQFF	TGTGCCAGCAGCTTGGCCGGGGACAATGAGCAGTTCTTC
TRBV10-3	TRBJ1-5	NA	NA	CASSSITRAGQPQHF	TGTGCCAGCAGTTCCATAACACGGGCCGGTCAGCCCCAGCATTTT
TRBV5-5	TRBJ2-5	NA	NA	CASSSLGAPENLETQYF	TGTGCCAGCAGCTCTTTAGGAGCCCCAGAAAACCTAGAGACCCAGTACTTC
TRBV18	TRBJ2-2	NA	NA	CASSPKARNTGELFF	TGTGCCAGCTCACCTAAGGCCCGGAACACCGGGGAGCTGTTTTTT
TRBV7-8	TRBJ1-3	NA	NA	CASSRPGSGNTIYF	TGTGCCAGCAGTAGGCCGGGCTCTGGAAACACCATATATTTT
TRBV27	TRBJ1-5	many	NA	CASSSQLDSQGYQPQHF	TGTGCCAGCAGTTCCCAACTTGATTCACAGGGATACCAGCCCCAGCATTTT
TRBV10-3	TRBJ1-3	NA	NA	CAISESGTINTIYF	TGTGCCATCAGTGAGTCTGGGACTATAAACACCATATATTTT
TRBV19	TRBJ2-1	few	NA	CASSFQQGTRDNEQFF	TGTGCCAGTAGTTTCCAACAGGGGACTAGAGACAATGAGCAGTTCTTC
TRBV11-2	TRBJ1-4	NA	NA	CASSLGGLSEKLFF	TGTGCCAGCAGCTTGGGGGGCCTGAGTGAAAAACTGTTTTTT
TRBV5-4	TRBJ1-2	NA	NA	CASSLPGAGVGYTF	TGTGCCAGCAGCTTGCCAGGGGCGGGAGTTGGCTACACCTTC
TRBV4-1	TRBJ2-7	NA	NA	CASSPGGIYEQYF	TGCGCCAGCAGCCCAGGTGGCATCTACGAGCAGTACTTC
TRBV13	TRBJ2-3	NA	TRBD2	CASSPPSGSTDTQYF	TGTGCCAGCAGCCCACCTAGCGGGAGCACAGATACGCAGTATTTT
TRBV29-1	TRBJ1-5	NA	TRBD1	CSVGDRVNQPQHF	TGCAGCGTGGGTGACAGGGTTAATCAGCCCCAGCATTTT
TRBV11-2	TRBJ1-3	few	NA	CASSSPRDSGNTIYF	TGTGCCAGCAGTTCTCCACGGGACTCTGGAAACACCATATATTTT
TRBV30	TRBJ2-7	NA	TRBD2	CALSGSGYEQYF	TGTGCCCTGAGCGGGAGTGGGTACGAGCAGTACTTC
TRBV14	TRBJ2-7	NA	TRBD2	CASSQAGTSGAKYF	TGTGCCAGCAGCCAGGCAGGGACTAGCGGGGCCAAGTACTTC
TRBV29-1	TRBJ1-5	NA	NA	CSVEEGTDQPQHF	TGCAGCGTTGAAGAAGGAACGGATCAGCCCCAGCATTTT
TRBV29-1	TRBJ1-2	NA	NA	CSVEIQSRGGGYTF	TGCAGCGTTGAGATTCAATCCAGGGGAGGAGGCTACACCTTC
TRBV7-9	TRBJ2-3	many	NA	CASSTSGSFRTDTQYF	TGTGCCAGCAGCACCTCAGGGTCTTTTCGTACAGATACGCAGTATTTT
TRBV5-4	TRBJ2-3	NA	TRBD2	CASSFSSGRAGSDTQYF	TGTGCCAGCAGCTTCTCTAGCGGGAGGGCCGGCTCAGATACGCAGTATTTT
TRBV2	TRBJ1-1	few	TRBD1	CASAGGTNTEAFF	TGTGCCAGCGCAGGGGGGACGAACACTGAAGCTTTCTTT
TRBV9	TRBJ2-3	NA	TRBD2	CASSEDRRGLAGRWADTQYF	TGTGCCAGCAGCGAGGACCGTAGGGGACTAGCGGGCCGTTGGGCGGATACGCAGTATTTT
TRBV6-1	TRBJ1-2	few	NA	CASSEAGDLQGLGYTF	TGTGCCAGCAGTGAAGCGGGGGACTTGCAGGGGCTTGGCTACACCTTC
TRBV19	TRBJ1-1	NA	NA	CASATRGTGNTEAFF	TGTGCCAGTGCCACCAGGGGTACCGGGAACACTGAAGCTTTCTTT
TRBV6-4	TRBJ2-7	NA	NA	CASSDVRDFYEQYF	TGTGCCAGCAGTGACGTCAGGGACTTCTACGAGCAGTACTTC
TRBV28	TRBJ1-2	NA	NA	CASSTPSYGYTF	TGTGCCAGCAGTACCCCCAGCTATGGCTACACCTTC
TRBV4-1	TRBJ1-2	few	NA	CASSQARRTANYGYTF	TGCGCCAGCAGCCAGGCCAGACGGACAGCTAACTATGGCTACACCTTC
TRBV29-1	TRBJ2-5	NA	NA	CSVGQERETQYF	TGCAGCGTGGGGCAGGAAAGAGAGACCCAGTACTTC
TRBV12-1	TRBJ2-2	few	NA	CASTLELAGGYDTGELFF	TGTGCCAGCACCCTTGAGCTAGCGGGAGGTTACGACACCGGGGAGCTGTTTTTT
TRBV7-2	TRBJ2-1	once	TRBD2	CASSLLALLAGGGNEQFF	TGTGCCAGCAGCTTACTTGCCCTACTAGCGGGAGGGGGCAATGAGCAGTTCTTC
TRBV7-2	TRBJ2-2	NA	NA	CASSPPLGRRNTGELFF	TGTGCCAGCAGCCCCCCTCTCGGGCGGCGCAACACCGGGGAGCTGTTTTTT
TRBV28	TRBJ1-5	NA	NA	CASSRGHPYQPQHF	TGTGCCAGCAGTAGGGGACATCCCTATCAGCCCCAGCATTTT
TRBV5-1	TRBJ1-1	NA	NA	CASSLRTVGGRDASAFF	TGCGCCAGCAGCTTGAGGACGGTGGGGGGCAGGGACGCAAGTGCTTTCTTT
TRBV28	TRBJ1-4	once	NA	CASSLWTVEKLFF	TGTGCCAGCAGTTTGTGGACAGTTGAAAAACTGTTTTTT
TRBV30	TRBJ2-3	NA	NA	CAWSVSLPNTQYF	TGTGCCTGGAGTGTATCCCTCCCTAATACGCAGTATTTT
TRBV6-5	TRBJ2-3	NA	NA	CASSYQGRTDTQYF	TGTGCCAGCAGTTACCAGGGCAGGACAGATACGCAGTATTTT
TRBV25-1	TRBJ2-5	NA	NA	CASSEVLGGPSGETQYF	TGTGCCAGCAGTGAAGTGCTTGGGGGGCCGAGTGGAGAGACCCAGTACTTC
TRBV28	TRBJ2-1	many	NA	CASSLRSVRAHEQFF	TGTGCCAGCAGTTTACGTTCCGTCAGGGCCCATGAGCAGTTCTTC
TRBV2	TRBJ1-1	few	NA	CASSRDGYTEAFF	TGTGCCAGCAGCCGAGACGGTTACACTGAAGCTTTCTTT
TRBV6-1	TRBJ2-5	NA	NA	CASSDGRREYQETQYF	TGTGCCAGCAGTGATGGCAGACGGGAGTACCAAGAGACCCAGTACTTC